The present T cell receptor beta chain was sequenced within a study of blood T cell repertoires in COVID-19. The repertoire was sequenced with immunoSEQ multiplex PCR; TCRdb's copy has only in-frame clones and lacks some. The sample lists over 300,000 clones; nearly 90% were seen once. Sequencing was carried out using peripheral blood. The receptor comes from a young man with active or convalescent COVID-19.

The CDR3 is CASSQSGGSSSPLHF. The CDR3 DNA reads TGTGCCAGCAGCCAATCGGGGGGCTCGTCCTCACCCCTCCACTTT. V gene TRBV7-9 combines with J gene TRBJ1-6; TRBD1 is a possible D gene (6 bases). Germline V CDR1 and CDR2: SEHNR, FQNEAQ (reference sequence). The CDR3 spans 15 residues. V lost 5 bases to trimming and J lost 10 bases, with 18 bases between them.